This TCR beta chain was documented in a study of shared clonotypes between healthy human individuals. Overall study: Researchers assigned three CD4 naive, three CD4 memory, two CD8 naive and one CD8 memory plate to each donor. Findings and caveats of the study: The study sampled only blood, and tissue repertoires likely differ. Clonotype sharing across four donors was observed for about 5.5% of naive CD4 clonotypes.

To note about this clone: Its specificity is unknown.

CDR3 length equals 12 residues. The V and J ends lost 9 bases and 2 bases respectively, with 10 bases between them. CDR1 is SNHLY and CDR2 is FYNNEI in the germline V gene. Each cell subset's genomic DNA was divided evenly among several immunoSEQ plates. Sequenced by immunoSEQ multiplex PCR; TCRdb stores in-frame clones only, minus some. The repertoire holds roughly 1,600,000 clones, with 97% to 99% as singletons. Source material: naive CD4+ T cells sorted from blood. Subset denoted: CD45RA+ positively selected. V gene TRBV2 combines with J gene TRBJ2-5; the D gene is possibly TRBD1 (6 bases). This clonotype was obtained from a man in his thirties or forties in good health. The CDR3 DNA reads TGTGCCAGATCAGGGGTTCAAGAGACCCAGTACTTC. Amino acids: CARSGVQETQYF.